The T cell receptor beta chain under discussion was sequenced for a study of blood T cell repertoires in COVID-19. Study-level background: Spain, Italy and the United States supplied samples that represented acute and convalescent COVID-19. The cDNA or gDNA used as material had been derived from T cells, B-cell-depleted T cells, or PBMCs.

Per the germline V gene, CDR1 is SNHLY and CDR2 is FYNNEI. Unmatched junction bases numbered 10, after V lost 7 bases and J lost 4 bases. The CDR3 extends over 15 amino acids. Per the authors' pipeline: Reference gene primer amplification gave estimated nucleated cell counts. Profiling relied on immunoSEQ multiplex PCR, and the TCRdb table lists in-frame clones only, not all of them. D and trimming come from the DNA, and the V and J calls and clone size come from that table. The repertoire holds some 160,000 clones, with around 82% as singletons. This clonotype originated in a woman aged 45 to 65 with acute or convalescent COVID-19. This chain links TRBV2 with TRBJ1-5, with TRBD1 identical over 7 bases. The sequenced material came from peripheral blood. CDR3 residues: CASTPGQLGNQPQHF. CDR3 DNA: TGTGCCAGCACTCCGGGACAGTTGGGAAATCAGCCCCAGCATTTT.